Sequencing of this T cell receptor beta chain was carried out in a study of molecular identifiers for immune sequencing clone quantification. In TCRdb, the PCR reads were re-called with MiXCR into one record per CDR3 protein. The sample holds fewer than 25,000 distinct CDR3 sequences, more than 15% seen once. Researchers sorted naive CD8 T cells as cells that were CD8+CD4-CCR7+CD45RA+. In regard to this clonotype: It may be a read error: a sequence one base away is much more abundant.

The sequenced sample was naive CD8+ T cells from blood, with Jurkat cell RNA spiked in. Subset in this sample: FACS-sorted CD8+CD4-CCR7+CD45RA+ naive T cells. The origin of this receptor is a human donor in good health. Some libraries in this study had Jurkat cell RNA spiked in.

Here the CDR3 DNA reads TGTGCCAGCAGCCTAGGCGGGGAGCTGCTTTTT. Translating gives CASSLGGELLF. J is TRBJ2-2 and V is TRBV14, with TRBD2 as a possible D gene (6 bases). The CDR3 has 11 amino acids. The germline gives CDR1 SGHDN, CDR2 FVKESK.